This TCR beta chain appears in the sequencing data of a study of early stage breast cancer tumors. The V gene end was trimmed by 3 bases and the J gene end by 7 bases; junction bases not matched to a gene: 5. The CDR3 runs to 13 residues. CDR1 MNHEY and CDR2 SMNVEV come from the germline V gene (reference sequence). Findings and limits, study-wide: Enriched TCRB sequences shared across patients were mostly commonly generated sequences.

Blood replicates held 0.5 ug DNA, tumor or normal breast about 1.5 ug, two each. Sequencing used immunoSEQ multiplex PCR; TCRdb keeps in-frame clones, though not all of them. The data show more than 5,000 clones, less than 85% seen once. This clone was detected a few times. Its target is unknown. This chain links TRBV27 with TRBJ2-7; 8 bases are a match to TRBD1. The source material was breast tumor tissue. The source of this sequence is a person between 55 and 70 years old with breast cancer. CDR3 nucleotide sequence: TGTGCCAGCAGTTTCGGGACAGGCAAGGAGCAGTACTTC. Translation: CASSFGTGKEQYF.